This T cell receptor beta chain appears in the sequencing data of a study of human T cells and chemical hapten exposure. Study-wide context: On 2 cm by 2 cm of upper inner arm skin, sensitization was performed with 2% DPC. Whole-study results and caveats: Patch test score was positively correlated with the counts of TCRs that had expanded at PT1.

In the library, unique molecular identifiers were attached to individual cDNA molecules. Each CDR3 protein is one row after TCRdb ran MiXCR on the RACE reads. The data contain roughly 50,000 distinct CDR3 sequences, 11% of them seen just once; the ten biggest clones take up around 2%. The CDR3 sequence is 15 residues long. Germline V CDR1 and CDR2: DFQATT, SNEGSKA (reference sequence). The V segment lost 3 bases and the J segment 0 bases; nucleotides outside the gene matches: 2. Time point in this sample: patch test 1, 2 weeks after DPC sensitization. Treatment noted: therapeutic diphenylcyclopropenone sensitization with weekly scalp DPC. Whole blood, unfractionated, served as the material for total RNA extraction. Suited to DPC and affected by alopecia, the donors ranged from 18 to 70 years old. This clonotype occurred many times. What it binds is not known.

This TCR came from a woman aged 40 to 50 with alopecia areata. Some clones in this sample may be carry-over from other donors' samples. The material was whole blood, obtained in connection with sensitization to the hapten diphenylcyclopropenone (DPC). The chain employs TRBV20-1 and TRBJ2-6, with TRBD1 matching 7 bases. The CDR3 DNA reads TGCAGTGCTAGGGACAGGCACTCTGGGGCCAACGTCCTGACTTTC. As protein: CSARDRHSGANVLTF.